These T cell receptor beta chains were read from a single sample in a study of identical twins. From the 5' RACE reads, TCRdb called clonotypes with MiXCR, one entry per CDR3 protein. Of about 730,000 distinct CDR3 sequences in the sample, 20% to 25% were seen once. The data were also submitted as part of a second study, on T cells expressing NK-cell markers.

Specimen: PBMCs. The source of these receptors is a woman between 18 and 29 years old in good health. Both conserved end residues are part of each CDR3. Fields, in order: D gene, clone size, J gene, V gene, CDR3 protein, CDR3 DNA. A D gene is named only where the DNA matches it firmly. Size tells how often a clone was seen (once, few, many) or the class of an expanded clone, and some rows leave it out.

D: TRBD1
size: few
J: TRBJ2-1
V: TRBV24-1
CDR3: CATRDRAYNEQFF
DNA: TGTGCCACCAGGGACAGGGCCTACAATGAGCAGTTCTTC

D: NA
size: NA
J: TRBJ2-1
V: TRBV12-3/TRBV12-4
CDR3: CASSPTLGAAHYNEQFF
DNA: TGTGCCAGCAGCCCTACCCTAGGTGCAGCCCATTACAATGAGCAGTTCTTC

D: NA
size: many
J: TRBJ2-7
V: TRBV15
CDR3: CATSREWASGPYEQYF
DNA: TGTGCCACCAGCAGAGAATGGGCAAGTGGCCCCTACGAGCAGTACTTC

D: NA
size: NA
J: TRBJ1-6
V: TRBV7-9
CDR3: CASSSSTVSNSPLHF
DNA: TGTGCCAGCAGCTCCTCGACAGTTTCTAATTCACCCCTCCACTTT

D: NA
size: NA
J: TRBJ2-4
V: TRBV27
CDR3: CAGNLIAKNIQYF
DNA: TGTGCCGGGAATCTAATAGCCAAAAACATTCAGTACTTC

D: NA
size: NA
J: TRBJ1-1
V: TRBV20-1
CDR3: CSARVDRAAEAFF
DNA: TGCAGTGCTAGAGTAGATCGGGCTGCTGAAGCTTTCTTT

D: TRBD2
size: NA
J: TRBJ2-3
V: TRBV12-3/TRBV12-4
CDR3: CASSPFREGPDTQYF
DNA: TGTGCCAGCAGCCCATTCCGGGAGGGCCCAGATACGCAGTATTTT

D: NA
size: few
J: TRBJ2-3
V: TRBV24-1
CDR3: CATSVGFSRETDTQYF
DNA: TGTGCCACCAGTGTAGGCTTCTCAAGGGAAACAGATACGCAGTATTTT

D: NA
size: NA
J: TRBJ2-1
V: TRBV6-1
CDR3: CASRDKGPFSYNEQFF
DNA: TGTGCCAGCAGGGATAAGGGGCCGTTCTCCTACAATGAGCAGTTCTTC

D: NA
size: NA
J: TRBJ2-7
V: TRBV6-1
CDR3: CASTTKGYEQYF
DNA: TGTGCCAGCACCACGAAAGGGTACGAGCAGTACTTC

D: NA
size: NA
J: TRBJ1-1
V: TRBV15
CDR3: CATSRDGGLNTEAFF
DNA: TGTGCCACCAGCAGAGATGGGGGGCTGAACACTGAAGCTTTCTTT

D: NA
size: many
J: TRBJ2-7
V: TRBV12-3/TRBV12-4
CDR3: CASSPSGTGFVEQYF
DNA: TGTGCCAGCAGTCCCTCAGGGACGGGTTTCGTCGAGCAGTACTTC

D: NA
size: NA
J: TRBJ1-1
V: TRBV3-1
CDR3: CASSQDFYRRTSMNTEAFF
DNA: TGTGCCAGCAGCCAAGATTTCTACAGGAGGACTTCTATGAACACTGAAGCTTTCTTT

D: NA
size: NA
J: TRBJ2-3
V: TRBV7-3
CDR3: CASSSGSADTQYF
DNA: TGTGCCAGCAGCTCCGGCTCAGCAGATACGCAGTATTTT

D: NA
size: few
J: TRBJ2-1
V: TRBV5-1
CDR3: CASSEGVSPGGKFF
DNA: TGCGCCAGCAGCGAGGGAGTGTCCCCCGGCGGGAAGTTCTTC